This T cell receptor (beta chain) was sequenced for a study of blood T cell repertoires in COVID-19. In the study overall: Italy, Spain and the United States were the sources of the convalescent and acute COVID-19 samples.

The CDR3 is 14 amino acids. Germline values: CDR1 LNHNV, CDR2 YYDKDF (reference sequence). J was trimmed by 1 base and V by 9 bases; bases with no gene match: 5. How the authors handled the data: Estimates of nucleated cell counts were drawn from the amplification of reference gene primers. Clones were read by immunoSEQ multiplex PCR, and TCRdb kept only the in-frame ones, dropping some. V and J calls and clone size follow that table, whereas D and trimming were derived from the DNA. Seen here are about 90,000 clones, around nine tenths observed once, and the top ten hold about 3.3%. Sequenced material: peripheral blood. The chain employs TRBV15 and TRBJ2-3, with 9 bases fitting TRBD1. This clonotype was sampled from a woman in her 70s with acute or convalescent COVID-19. CDR3 DNA: TGTGCCACTCGGGACAGGGAGGGCACAGATACGCAGTATTTT. Amino acids: CATRDREGTDTQYF.